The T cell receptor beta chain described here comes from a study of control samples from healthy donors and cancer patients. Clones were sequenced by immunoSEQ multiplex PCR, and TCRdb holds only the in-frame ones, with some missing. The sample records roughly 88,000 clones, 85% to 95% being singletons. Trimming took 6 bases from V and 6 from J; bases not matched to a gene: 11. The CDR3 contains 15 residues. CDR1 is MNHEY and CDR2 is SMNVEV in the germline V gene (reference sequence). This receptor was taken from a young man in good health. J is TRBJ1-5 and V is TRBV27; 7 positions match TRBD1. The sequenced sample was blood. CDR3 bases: TGTGCCAGCAGCATCGACAGGGATTGGGGTCAGCCCCAGCATTTT. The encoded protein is CASSIDRDWGQPQHF.